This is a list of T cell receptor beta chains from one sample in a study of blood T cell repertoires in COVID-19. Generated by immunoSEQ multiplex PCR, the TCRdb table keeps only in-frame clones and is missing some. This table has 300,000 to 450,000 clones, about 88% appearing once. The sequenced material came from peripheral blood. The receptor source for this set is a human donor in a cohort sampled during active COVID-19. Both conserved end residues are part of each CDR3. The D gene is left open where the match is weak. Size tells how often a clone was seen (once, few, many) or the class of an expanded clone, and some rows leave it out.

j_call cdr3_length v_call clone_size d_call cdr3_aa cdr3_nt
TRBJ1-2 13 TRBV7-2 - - CASESGGGYGYTF TGTGCCAGCGAATCTGGGGGCGGCTATGGCTACACCTTC
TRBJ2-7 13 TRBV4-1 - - CASSPSPTYEQYF TGCGCCAGCAGCCCGAGCCCAACCTACGAGCAGTACTTC
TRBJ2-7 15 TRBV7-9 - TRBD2 CASSRAGGTLYEQYF TGTGCCAGCAGCCGTGCGGGGGGCACGTTATACGAGCAGTACTTC
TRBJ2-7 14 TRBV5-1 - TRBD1 CASSYRRGSYEQYF TGCGCCAGCAGCTACCGCAGGGGGTCCTACGAGCAGTACTTC
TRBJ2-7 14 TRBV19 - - CASSLRTDSYEQYF TGTGCCAGTAGTCTACGGACAGACTCCTACGAGCAGTACTTC
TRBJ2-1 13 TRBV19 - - CASSIFLQDEQFF -
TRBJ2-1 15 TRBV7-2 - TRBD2 CASSLALLREGQQFF TGTGCCAGCAGCTTAGCACTCCTCAGGGAGGGACAGCAGTTCTTC
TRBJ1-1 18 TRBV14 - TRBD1 CASSQKGTGTGGNTEAFF TGTGCCAGCAGCCAAAAGGGGACAGGGACCGGAGGCAACACTGAAGCTTTCTTT
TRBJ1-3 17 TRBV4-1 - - CASSRGGVLLYGNTIYF TGCGCCAGCAGCCGGGGGGGAGTCCTCCTCTACGGAAACACCATATATTTT
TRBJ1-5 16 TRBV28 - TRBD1 CASSPGTVYSNQPQHF TGTGCCAGCAGTCCCGGGACAGTCTATAGCAATCAGCCCCAGCATTTT
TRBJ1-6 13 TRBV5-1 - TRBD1 CASSGQGGRPLHF TGCGCCAGCAGCGGACAGGGAGGTCGACCCCTCCACTTT
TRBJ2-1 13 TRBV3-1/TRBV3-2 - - CASSRQVANEQFF TGTGCCAGCAGCCGACAAGTGGCCAATGAGCAGTTCTTC
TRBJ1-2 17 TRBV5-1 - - CASSDRTLQGRNYGYTF TGCGCCAGCAGCGACAGAACTCTACAGGGTCGGAACTATGGCTACACCTTC
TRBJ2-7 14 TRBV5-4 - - CASSLDPGWDEQYF TGTGCCAGCAGCTTGGATCCAGGGTGGGACGAGCAGTACTTC
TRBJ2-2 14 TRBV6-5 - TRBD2 CASGGVASAGELFF TGTGCCAGCGGGGGGGTAGCGTCCGCCGGGGAGCTGTTTTTT
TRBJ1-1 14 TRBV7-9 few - CASSRPQGGAEAFF TGTGCCAGCAGCCGCCCGCAGGGCGGGGCTGAAGCTTTCTTT
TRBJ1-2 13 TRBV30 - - CAWGGSEVWGYTF TGTGCCTGGGGAGGGTCCGAGGTTTGGGGCTACACCTTC
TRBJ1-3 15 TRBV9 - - CASSVDSGSGNTIYF TGTGCCAGCAGCGTTGACTCAGGGTCTGGAAACACCATATATTTT
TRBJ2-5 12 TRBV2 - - CASSADQETQYF TGTGCCAGCAGTGCAGACCAAGAGACCCAGTACTTC
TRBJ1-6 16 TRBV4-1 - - CASSQVADSYNSPLHF TGCGCCAGCAGCCAAGTTGCAGACTCCTATAATTCACCCCTCCACTTT
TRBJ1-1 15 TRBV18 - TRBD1 CASSPTGGRDTEAFF TGTGCCAGCTCACCAACAGGGGGTCGGGACACTGAAGCTTTCTTT
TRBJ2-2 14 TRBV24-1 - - CATSVSLGPGELFF TGTGCCACCAGTGTCTCGCTGGGGCCCGGGGAGCTGTTTTTT
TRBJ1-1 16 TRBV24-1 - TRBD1 CATSDQTGVRNTEAFF TGTGCCACCAGTGACCAAACAGGGGTGAGGAACACTGAAGCTTTCTTT
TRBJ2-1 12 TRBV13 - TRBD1 CASSGDRYEQFF TGTGCCAGCAGCGGGGACAGGTATGAGCAGTTCTTC
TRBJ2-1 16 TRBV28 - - CASSAPGRSSYNEQFF TGTGCCAGCAGTGCTCCCGGTAGGAGCTCCTACAATGAGCAGTTCTTC
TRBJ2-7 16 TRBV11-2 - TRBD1 CASSLSRPTGAYEQYF TGTGCCAGCAGCTTAAGCCGACCGACAGGGGCCTACGAGCAGTACTTC
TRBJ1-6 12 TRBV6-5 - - CASSTGNSPLHF TGTGCCAGCAGTACAGGGAACTCACCCCTCCACTTT
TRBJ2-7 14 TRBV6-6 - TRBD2 CASRIAGEPYEQYF TGTGCCAGCAGGATAGCGGGGGAACCTTACGAGCAGTACTTC
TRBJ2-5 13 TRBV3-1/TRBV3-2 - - CASSQDPVETQYF TGTGCCAGCAGCCAAGACCCTGTGGAGACCCAGTACTTC
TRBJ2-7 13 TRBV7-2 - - CASSAGLGYEQYF TGTGCCAGCAGCGCCGGACTTGGTTACGAGCAGTACTTC
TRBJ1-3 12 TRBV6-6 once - CAVTGLGNTIYF TGTGCCGTCACAGGCCTGGGAAACACCATATATTTT
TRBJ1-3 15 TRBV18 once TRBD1 CASSPITGQGNTIYF TGTGCCAGCTCACCAATCACGGGACAGGGAAACACCATATATTTT
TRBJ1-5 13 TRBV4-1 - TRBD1 CASSLGQNQPQHF TGCGCCAGCAGCCTGGGACAGAATCAGCCCCAGCATTTT
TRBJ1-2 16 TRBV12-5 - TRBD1 CASGLDTTGLAYGYTF TGTGCTAGTGGTTTGGACACGACAGGGTTAGCCTATGGCTACACCTTC